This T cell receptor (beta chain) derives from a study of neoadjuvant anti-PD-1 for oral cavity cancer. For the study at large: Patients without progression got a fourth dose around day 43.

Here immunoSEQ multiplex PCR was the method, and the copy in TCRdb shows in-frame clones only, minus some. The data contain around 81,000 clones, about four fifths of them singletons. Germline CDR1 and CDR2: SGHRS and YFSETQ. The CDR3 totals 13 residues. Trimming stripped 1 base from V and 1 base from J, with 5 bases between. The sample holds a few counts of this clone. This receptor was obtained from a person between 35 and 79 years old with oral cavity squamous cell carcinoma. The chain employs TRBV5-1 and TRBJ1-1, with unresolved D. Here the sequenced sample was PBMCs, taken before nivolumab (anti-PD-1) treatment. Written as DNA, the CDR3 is TGCGCCAGCAGCTTGCTCACGAACACTGAAGCTTTCTTT. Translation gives CASSLLTNTEAFF.